The 11 T cell receptor beta chains presented below share a single source sample, sequenced in a study of beta chain features in type 1 diabetes. Expressed TCRB transcripts got sequenced, as all isolated RNA was reverse transcribed. The table came from immunoSEQ multiplex PCR; TCRdb's copy has only in-frame clones and leaves some out. The sample lists 200,000 to 250,000 clones, about 71% occurring once. The specimen was naive CD4+ T cells from blood. These receptors were collected from a man aged 25 to 40 in good health.

The rearrangement uses TRBV23-1 and TRBJ2-1; 8 nucleotides align to TRBD2. TRBV23-1 is noted as an ORF with a role that remains uncertain. The junction had 2 bases not matched to a gene; V was cut back by 4 bases and J by 0 bases. The CDR3 spans 15 residues. The DNA of the CDR3 is TGCGCCAGCAGTCCGACTAGCGCCTCCTACAATGAGCAGTTCTTC. Protein product: CASSPTSASYNEQFF.

This chain joins TRBV6-5 and TRBJ1-2; tentatively, D is TRBD1 (6 bases). Germline V lookup: CDR1 MNHEY, CDR2 SVGAGI. The CDR3 sequence is 14 residues long. V was shortened by 7 bases and J by 5 bases, with 17 bases between the two germline ends. The CDR3 DNA reads TGTGCCAGCACCAGAACGACAGGTCAATATGGCTACACCTTC. It yields the protein CASTRTTGQYGYTF.

The rearrangement links TRBV9 to TRBJ2-5, with 11 nucleotides matching TRBD2. V gave up 2 bases and J gave up 3 bases; unmatched junction bases: 9. Germline CDR1 is SGDLS and CDR2 is YYNGEE. The CDR3 runs to 17 residues. The CDR3: CASSVDLTSGRKETQYF. CDR3 bases: TGTGCCAGCAGCGTGGATCTCACTAGCGGGAGAAAAGAGACCCAGTACTTC.

The chain employs TRBV29-1 and TRBJ1-2; 9 nucleotides agree with TRBD1. This CDR3 contains 13 residues. Germline loops: CDR1 SQVTM, CDR2 ANQGSEA. The V segment lost 4 bases and the J segment 4 bases; nucleotides outside the gene matches: 4. CDR3 in amino acids: CSVGDREVYGYTF. CDR3 bases: TGCAGCGTTGGGGACAGGGAAGTCTATGGCTACACCTTC. The whole variable domain, filled in from reference TRBV29-1 and TRBJ1-2, reads SAVISQKPSRDICQRGTSLTIQCQVDSQVTMMFWYRQQPGQSLTLIATANQGSEATYESGFVIDKFPISRPNLTFSTLTVSNMSPEDSSIYLCSVGDREVYGYTFGSGTRLTVV.

This chain links TRBV29-1 with TRBJ1-1; maybe TRBD1 (5 bases). Germline values: CDR1 SQVTM, CDR2 ANQGSEA. V lost 4 bases to trimming and J lost 0 bases, with 9 bases between them. This CDR3 has 13 amino acids. The CDR3 sequence: CSVAGALNTEAFF. For the CDR3, the DNA is TGCAGCGTTGCCGGGGCCCTGAACACTGAAGCTTTCTTT.

The J gene is TRBJ2-6, the V gene TRBV2, with TRBD2 matching 12 bases. There are 19 residues in the CDR3. Germline assignment: CDR1 SNHLY and CDR2 FYNNEI. V dropped 6 bases and J dropped 3; count of bases not matched to a gene: 12. The CDR3 DNA is TGTGCCAGCAGCGTAAGAGGACTAGCGGGAAAAATTGGGGCCAACGTCCTGACTTTC. Its translation: CASSVRGLAGKIGANVLTF.

The chain couples TRBV9 to TRBJ1-1; D uncertain. The CDR3 contains 13 residues. The ends were cut back, 3 bases at V and 7 bases at J, with 13 bases in the middle. CDR1 and CDR2 (germline): SGDLS, YYNGEE. The CDR3 DNA reads TGTGCCAGCAGCGGCCCCGGGGTTAATGAAGCTTTCTTT. This sequence encodes CASSGPGVNEAFF.

This clone showed up just once. The CDR3 sequence: CASSLEGSPANEQFF. The CDR3, as DNA: TGTGCCAGCAGCTTAGAGGGATCCCCGGCCAATGAGCAGTTCTTC. The gene calls are TRBV7-2 and TRBJ2-1, with D uncertain. This CDR3 contains 15 residues. With 1 base removed from V and 6 bases from J, the gap between germline ends came to 13 bases. Germline CDR1 is SGHTA and CDR2 is FQGNSA.

The chain uses TRBV30 and TRBJ2-7; 12 bases agree with TRBD2. Germline V gene sequence: CDR1 GTSNPN, CDR2 SVGIG (reference sequence). V was clipped by 7 bases and J by 6 bases; unmatched bases: 7. This CDR3 has 13 residues. The CDR3 reads CASSLAGGLEQYF. The CDR3 nucleotides are TGTGCCTCCTCACTAGCGGGGGGCCTCGAGCAGTACTTC.

In its sample, this clone was seen once. The rearrangement joins TRBV7-9 to TRBJ2-7; D ambiguous. The CDR3 loop spans 12 amino acids. CDR1 is SEHNR and CDR2 is FQNEAQ in the germline V gene (reference sequence). Trimming took 3 bases from V and 5 from J, leaving 8 bases between them. The CDR3 loop reads CASSFRTHEQYF. In DNA, the CDR3 is TGTGCCAGCAGCTTCAGGACCCACGAGCAGTACTTC.

This clone was detected a few times. V and J are TRBV10-3 and TRBJ2-7; D is undetermined. Trimming cost V 1 base and J 3 bases, with 7 bases left between them. This CDR3 is built from 13 residues. Germline V CDR1 and CDR2: ENHRY, SYGVKD. CDR3 loop: CAISEFGNYEQYF. CDR3 in DNA: TGTGCCATCAGTGAGTTTGGTAACTACGAGCAGTACTTC.